The clone carrying this T cell receptor (beta chain) was observed at least ten times. Its target is unknown. V was pared by 8 bases and J by 2 bases, with 13 bases between. The CDR3 has 14 residues. The entry originates in a study of T-cell reconstitution after alpha-beta-depleted transplantation in children. The TCRbeta library incorporated unique molecular identifiers. MiXCR, run by TCRdb on the PCR reads, gives a single entry per CDR3 protein. Of about 460,000 distinct CDR3 sequences in the sample, 8% to 11% were seen once. Study results and limitations: The main origin of T-cell counts and diversity one year after transplant was newly produced T cells. For some patients, TCRbeta diversity was high at day 60 because of recipient T cells and thymic progenitors that survived.

The chain links TRBV12-3 or TRBV12-4 to TRBJ2-1, with D perhaps TRBD1 (6 bases). The sequence was obtained from a child under 10 years old with inherited bone marrow failure, due to receive a stem cell transplant. Here the sequenced sample was PBMCs, taken before TCRalphabeta/CD19-depleted stem cell transplant. CDR3 region: CASSQGSPYNEQFF. The CDR3 nucleotides read TGTGCCAGCTCTCAGGGGAGCCCCTACAATGAGCAGTTCTTC.